This TCR beta chain was sequenced in a study of T-cell memory formation after mild COVID-19. Overall study results and limits: CD4/CD8 balance characterized clones contracting day 15 to 85, and CD4+ skew characterized later expanders. Contracting CD4+ clones lay largely in CM and EM, with CD8+ ones residing in EMRA. A subset of responding clones appeared in pre-infection memory, suggesting cross-reactive memory joined.

This CDR3 contains 15 residues. CDR1 and CDR2 (germline): SGHTA, FQGNSA. The V and J ends lost 6 bases and 0 bases, in that order; junction bases with no gene match: 3. It was 5'RACE with constant-segment primers that produced the TCR alpha and TCR beta cDNA libraries, which carried sample barcodes and UMIs. TCRdb recomputed calls from the 5' RACE reads with MiXCR, one row per CDR3 protein. Among over 250,000 distinct CDR3 sequences listed, 15% to 20% were seen once. As regards this clonotype: The antigen is not known.

The gene calls are TRBV7-2 and TRBJ1-3; 9 nucleotides line up with TRBD1. This clonotype originated in a young man who had mild COVID-19 (a few samples of this study predate the infection). Cell type and time point are not known. The sample comprised PBMCs or a T cell subset sorted from them (not recorded which). The DNA of the CDR3 is TGTGCCAGCAGACCGACAGGGGGCTCTGGAAACACCATATATTTT. Its protein product is CASRPTGGSGNTIYF.